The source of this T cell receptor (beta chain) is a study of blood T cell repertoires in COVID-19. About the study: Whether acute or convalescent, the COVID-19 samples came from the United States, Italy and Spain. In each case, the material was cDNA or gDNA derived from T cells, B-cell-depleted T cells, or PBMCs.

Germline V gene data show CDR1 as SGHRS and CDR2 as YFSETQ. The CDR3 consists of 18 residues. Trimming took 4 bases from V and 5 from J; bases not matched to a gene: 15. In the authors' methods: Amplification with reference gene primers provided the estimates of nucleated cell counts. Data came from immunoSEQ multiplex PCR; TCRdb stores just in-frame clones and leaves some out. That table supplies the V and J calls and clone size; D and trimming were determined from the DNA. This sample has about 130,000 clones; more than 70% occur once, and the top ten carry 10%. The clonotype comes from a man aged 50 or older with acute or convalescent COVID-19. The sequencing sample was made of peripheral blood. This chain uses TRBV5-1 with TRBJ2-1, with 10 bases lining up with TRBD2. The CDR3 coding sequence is TGCGCCAGCAGCGTTCGGACTAGCGGCCAGGCACAGGACAATGAGCAGTTCTTC. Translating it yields CASSVRTSGQAQDNEQFF.